Listed below are T cell receptor beta chains from one sample, sequenced in a study of siplizumab effects on memory and regulatory T cells. Repertoires were generated with immunoSEQ multiplex PCR, while TCRdb's copy carries only in-frame clones and drops some. The sample contains some 100,000 clones, around 92% of which appear only once. The source material was Tregs sorted from blood. The origin of the receptors is a human donor in good health. Both conserved end residues are part of each CDR3. The D gene is left open where the match is weak. For some rows the clone size is stated as once, few or many, or as a class when expanded; others skip it.

size	D	J	V	DNA	CDR3
NA	NA	TRBJ2-1	TRBV9	TGTGCCAGCAGCGTAAACTCAGTTGGGGACAACACTGAGCAGTTCTTC	CASSVNSVGDNTEQFF
NA	NA	TRBJ1-5	TRBV6-1	TGTGCCAGCAGTGTCCGGGAGGGGAGTAGCAATCAGCCCCAGCATTTT	CASSVREGSSNQPQHF
NA	TRBD1	TRBJ1-5	TRBV19	TGTGCCAGTAGTATAAGCGGGACAGGGAATCAGCCCCAGCATTTT	CASSISGTGNQPQHF
NA	TRBD1	TRBJ1-3	TRBV6-6	TGTGCCAGCAGTATTGGGGGACAGTCAGGAAACACCATATATTTT	CASSIGGQSGNTIYF
NA	NA	TRBJ2-7	TRBV5-1	TGCGCCAGCAGCTCCGGGACCTACGAGCAGTACTTC	CASSSGTYEQYF
NA	NA	TRBJ2-1	TRBV5-1	TGCGCCAGCAGCTTGGAAAATGAGCAGTTCTTC	CASSLENEQFF
NA	TRBD2	TRBJ2-5	TRBV5-1	TGCGCCAGCAGCTGGCGAATAGGGACTAGCGGGAGTAGGGAGAAAGAGACCCAGTACTTC	CASSWRIGTSGSREKETQYF
NA	NA	TRBJ1-1	TRBV7-9	TGTGCCAGCAGCTTAGGACGGTGGAACACTGAAGCTTTCTTT	CASSLGRWNTEAFF
NA	TRBD1	TRBJ1-2	TRBV5-1	TGCGCCAGCAGCTTGGCGGCAGGGGGCGGTAGGGGCTACACCTTC	CASSLAAGGGRGYTF
NA	NA	TRBJ2-1	TRBV21-1	TGTGCCAGCAGCAAAGATTGGAACCTAGCGGGGGGGCCTTCTGATGAGCAGTTCTTC	CASSKDWNLAGGPSDEQFF
NA	TRBD1	TRBJ1-1	TRBV2	TGTGCCAGCAGTCCCGAGACAGGGATGAACACTGAAGCTTTCTTT	CASSPETGMNTEAFF
few	NA	TRBJ1-1	TRBV2	TGTGCCAGCAGTAACGTCCTGGGAGCTTTCTTT	CASSNVLGAFF
NA	NA	TRBJ1-6	TRBV9	TGTGCCAGCAGCGTAGAGGGAAGCTCCTATAATTCACCCCTCCACTTT	CASSVEGSSYNSPLHF
once	NA	TRBJ2-6	TRBV27	TGTGCCAGCAGTACCCGAGGGGGGCCCAACTCTGGGGCCAACGTCCTGACTTTC	CASSTRGGPNSGANVLTF
once	NA	TRBJ2-1	TRBV18	TGTGCCAGCTCACTGGACTCGACTCGGCATGAGCAGTTCTTC	CASSLDSTRHEQFF
NA	TRBD2	TRBJ2-7	TRBV6-1	TGTGCCAGCAGTGAAGCGGGAGGGCAGTACGAGCAGTACTTC	CASSEAGGQYEQYF
once	TRBD1	TRBJ2-3	TRBV5-4	TGTGCCAGCAGCAACCGGGACAGGGGGCCAGATACGCAGTATTTT	CASSNRDRGPDTQYF
NA	TRBD1	TRBJ1-3	TRBV19	TGTGCCAGTAGCTGGGACAGCCGCTCTGGAAACACCATATATTTT	CASSWDSRSGNTIYF
NA	TRBD1	TRBJ1-1	TRBV7-8	TGTGCCAGCAGCGGGACAGTGAACACTGAAGCTTTCTTT	CASSGTVNTEAFF
NA	TRBD1	TRBJ2-6	TRBV4-2	TGTGCCAGCAGCCCCCTAAAGGGGACAGCAAATTCTGGGGCCAACGTCCTGACTTTC	CASSPLKGTANSGANVLTF
NA	NA	TRBJ2-2	TRBV9	TGTGCCAGCAGCGTAGGTAGAGGGGGCACCGGGGAGCTGTTTTTT	CASSVGRGGTGELFF
NA	NA	TRBJ1-4	TRBV5-1	TGCGCCAGCCGGGCCTCTTTGCAAGAAAAACTGTTTTTT	CASRASLQEKLFF
once	NA	TRBJ2-2	TRBV7-9	TGTGCCAGCAGCCTCCGGAAGCTAGTGCCGAACACCGGGGAGCTGTTTTTT	CASSLRKLVPNTGELFF